A selection of T cell receptor beta chains follows, all from one sample in a study of cytomegalovirus exposure and HLA in healthy donors. TCRdb's copy holds only in-frame clones and misses some; the assay was immunoSEQ multiplex PCR. The profile shows 250,000 or so clones, approximately 90% of them singletons. Sample: PBMCs. Source of these receptors: a man between 18 and 35 years old in good health and CMV-seronegative. The CDR3 runs from the conserved cysteine through the conserved F or W.

j_call v_call cdr3_aa
TRBJ2-1 TRBV27 CASSYGTGEYNEQFF
TRBJ1-1 TRBV6-1 CASRISEAFF
TRBJ1-2 TRBV4-1 CASSRGGQNYGYTF
TRBJ1-1 TRBV5-4 CASSLQVQNPNTEAFF
TRBJ2-3 TRBV7-3 CASSVRQGSDTQYF
TRBJ2-5 TRBV9 CASSPTSGGSWETQYF
TRBJ1-4 TRBV6-5 CASSYSAAGTRLFF
TRBJ1-5 TRBV23-1 CARGDRETGQPQHF
TRBJ1-2 TRBV2 CASSESAAYYGYTF
TRBJ1-4 TRBV28 CASSLEGTWGKLFF
TRBJ1-3 TRBV28 CASSLGSTIYF
TRBJ2-1 TRBV2 CASSGRAAAGVNEQFF
TRBJ1-2 TRBV2 CASSRTGHGYTF
TRBJ2-7 TRBV23-1 CASGHRGRSEQYF
TRBJ2-7 TRBV4-3 CASSQARGRVPDEQYF
TRBJ1-3 TRBV6-1 CASSEAWTWVGGNTIYF
TRBJ2-7 TRBV30 CAWSPGLGGYEQYF
TRBJ2-5 TRBV28 CASSTQGLVMGETQYF
TRBJ2-3 TRBV7-2 CASSLSRVGSHTQYF
TRBJ1-1 TRBV5-4 CASSSGTADLNTEAFF
TRBJ2-5 TRBV7-7 CASSFRLGQETQYF
TRBJ2-1 TRBV6-4 CASSDQGTSLSEQFF
TRBJ2-7 TRBV9 CASSVGQGAYEQYF
TRBJ2-2 TRBV28 CASSSQREDTGELFF
TRBJ2-7 TRBV7-2 CASSPPGLAGGPFEQYF
TRBJ2-1 TRBV2 CASMVAGVHEQFF
TRBJ2-5 TRBV4-1 CASSQTIQGKETQYF
TRBJ2-3 TRBV5-1 CASSLGLAGGPRDTQYF
TRBJ2-5 TRBV5-1 CASSLQRRGETQYF